This entry features one T cell receptor beta chain sequence. Sequenced by immunoSEQ multiplex PCR; TCRdb stores in-frame clones only, minus some. Here the sample spans approximately 80,000 clones, roughly 90% being singletons. The data stem from a study of technical replicates of blood from a few donors. This CDR3 comprises 12 residues. Germline V gives CDR1 GTSNPN, CDR2 SVGIG (reference sequence). V lost 0 bases, J lost 8 bases, and 8 bases lay in between. The chain is built from TRBV30 and TRBJ2-1; D gene ambiguous. This receptor was obtained from a human donor in good health. Sequencing input: T cells isolated from PBMCs. The CDR3 nucleotides read TGTGCCTGGAGTGTACGGTACCATGAGCAGTTCTTC. This translates into CAWSVRYHEQFF.